The 7 T cell receptor beta chains below all came from one sample that was sequenced in a study of blood T cell repertoires in COVID-19. Sequencing used immunoSEQ multiplex PCR; TCRdb keeps in-frame clones, though not all of them. The sample lists 290,000 or so clones; approximately 82% were seen once. The sample consisted of PBMCs or T cells enriched from blood (not recorded which). Every receptor here comes from a man between 35 and 55 years old who had been exposed to COVID-19.

This chain connects TRBV19 to TRBJ2-4; the match to TRBD2 covers 7 bases. The trim removed 6 bases at V and 7 bases at J, leaving 9 bases unmatched. From germline, CDR1 is LNHDA and CDR2 SQIVND (reference sequence). The CDR3 length is 14 residues. CDR3 DNA sequence: TGTGCCAGTAGGCCGTCGGGCGGGAGTAACATTCAGTACTTC. Amino acids: CASRPSGGSNIQYF.

V usage is TRBV11-3 and J usage is TRBJ1-3; possibly TRBD1 for D (5 bases). The CDR3 runs 14 residues. Trimming shortened V by 3 bases and J by 4 bases, and 10 bases separated the two germline ends. The germline V gene has CDR1 SGHNT and CDR2 YENEEA. CDR3 in DNA: TGTGCCAGCAGCTTCGTGGGGCTCGGAAACACCATATATTTT. It is translated as CASSFVGLGNTIYF.

The chain carries TRBV23-1 and TRBJ2-7, with unresolved D. TRBV23-1 is an ORF; its function is uncertain. Trimming removed 0 bases from V and 2 bases from J, with 8 bases in between. The CDR3 loop spans 14 amino acids. The CDR3 sequence is CASSQSAETYEQYF. The CDR3 nucleotides read TGCGCCAGCAGTCAATCGGCTGAAACCTACGAGCAGTACTTC.

The V call is TRBV5-6, the J call TRBJ2-1; D gene uncertain. The V end was cut by 3 bases, the J end by 8 bases, with 6 bases between. The CDR3 is made up of 11 amino acids. Germline lookup yields CDR1 SGHDT and CDR2 YYEEEE. CDR3 sequence reads: CASSSRDEQFF. The CDR3, as DNA: TGTGCCAGCAGCTCTCGGGATGAGCAGTTCTTC.

The rearrangement links TRBV29-1 to TRBJ2-2; D gene ambiguous. Germline V gives CDR1 SQVTM, CDR2 ANQGSEA. V was trimmed by 4 bases and J by 0 bases, leaving 15 bases between them. The CDR3 runs to 16 residues. This CDR3 is CSVGGWPDANTGELFF. The CDR3 nucleotides read TGCAGCGTTGGAGGTTGGCCGGATGCGAACACCGGGGAGCTGTTTTTT.

The chain joins TRBV30 to TRBJ1-2; possibly TRBD1 for D (5 bases). CDR1 is GTSNPN, CDR2 SVGIG, per germline (reference sequence). The CDR3 consists of 13 residues. The V end was cut by 4 bases, the J end by 2 bases, with 11 bases between. The CDR3 DNA follows: TGTGCCTGGAATGACAGTCCCAACTATGGCTACACCTTC. As protein: CAWNDSPNYGYTF.

This sequence joins TRBV9 and TRBJ2-4; D ambiguous. This CDR3 has 14 residues. Per the germline V gene, CDR1 is SGDLS and CDR2 is YYNGEE. V shed 5 bases and J shed 0 bases, with 9 bases lying between them. CDR3 region: CASSTTVAKNIQYF. CDR3 DNA sequence: TGTGCCAGCAGTACTACCGTAGCCAAAAACATTCAGTACTTC.